This TCR beta chain was obtained from a study of cytomegalovirus exposure and HLA in healthy donors. Study context: It was reported in a later analysis that the 100 to 150 validation repertoires used the same platform as the 666 first-cohort repertoires.

The repertoire was sequenced with immunoSEQ multiplex PCR; TCRdb's copy has only in-frame clones and lacks some. The data show 130,000 to 150,000 clones, around 90% seen once. To note about this clone: The antigen is undetermined.

Trimming shortened V by 4 bases and J by 1 base, and 7 bases separated the two germline ends. Germline V gene sequence: CDR1 SQVTM, CDR2 ANQGSEA. This CDR3 region has 12 residues. Study-level results: Both high specificity and high sensitivity reportedly marked the classifier's diagnosis of cytomegalovirus status. A subsequent analysis found that TCR clusters from the first cohort also tended to co-occur in the 90 to 150 validation repertoires, with approximately 95% of cluster scores above 0. Under in vitro conditions, a few CMV-associated chains were confirmed as specific for CMV antigens.

The sample taken for sequencing was PBMCs. V usage is TRBV29-1 and J usage is TRBJ2-5; D is undetermined. This clonotype was sampled from a young woman in good health and CMV-seropositive. The CDR3 sequence is CSVAPSQETQYF. CDR3 nucleotides: TGCAGCGTTGCCCCCAGCCAAGAGACCCAGTACTTC.